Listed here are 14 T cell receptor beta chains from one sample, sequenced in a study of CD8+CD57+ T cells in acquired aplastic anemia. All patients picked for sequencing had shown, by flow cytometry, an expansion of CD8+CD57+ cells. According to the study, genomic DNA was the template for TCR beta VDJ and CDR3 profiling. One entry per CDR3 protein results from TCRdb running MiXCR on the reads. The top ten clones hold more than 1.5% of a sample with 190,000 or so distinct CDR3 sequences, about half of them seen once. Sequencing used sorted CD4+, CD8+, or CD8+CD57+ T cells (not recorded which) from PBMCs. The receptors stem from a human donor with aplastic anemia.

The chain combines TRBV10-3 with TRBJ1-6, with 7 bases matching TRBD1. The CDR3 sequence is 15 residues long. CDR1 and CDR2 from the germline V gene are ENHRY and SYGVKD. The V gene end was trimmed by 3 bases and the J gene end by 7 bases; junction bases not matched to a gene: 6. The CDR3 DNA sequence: TGTGCCATCAGTGACCAGGGGACAGTCAATTCACCCCTCCACTTT. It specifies CAISDQGTVNSPLHF.

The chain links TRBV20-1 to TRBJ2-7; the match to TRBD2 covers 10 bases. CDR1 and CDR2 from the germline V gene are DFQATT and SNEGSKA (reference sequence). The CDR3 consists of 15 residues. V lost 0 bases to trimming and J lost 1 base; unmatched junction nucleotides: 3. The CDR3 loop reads CSARDRLAGSYEQYF. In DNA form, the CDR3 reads TGCAGTGCTAGAGATCGACTAGCGGGTTCCTACGAGCAGTACTTC.

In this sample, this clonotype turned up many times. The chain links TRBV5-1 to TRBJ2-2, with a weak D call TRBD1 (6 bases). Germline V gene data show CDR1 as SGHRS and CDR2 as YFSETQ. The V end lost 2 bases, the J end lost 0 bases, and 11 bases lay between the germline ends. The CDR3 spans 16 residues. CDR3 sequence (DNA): TGCGCCAGCAGCTTAAGGGGGAGCGCGAACACCGGGGAGCTGTTTTTT. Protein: CASSLRGSANTGELFF.

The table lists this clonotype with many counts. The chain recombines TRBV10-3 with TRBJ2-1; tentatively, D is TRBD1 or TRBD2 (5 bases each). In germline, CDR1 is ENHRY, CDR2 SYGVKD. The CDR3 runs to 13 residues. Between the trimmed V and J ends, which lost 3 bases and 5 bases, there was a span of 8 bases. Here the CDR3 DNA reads TGTGCCATCAGTGACGGGACGAACAATGAGCAGTTCTTC. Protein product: CAISDGTNNEQFF.

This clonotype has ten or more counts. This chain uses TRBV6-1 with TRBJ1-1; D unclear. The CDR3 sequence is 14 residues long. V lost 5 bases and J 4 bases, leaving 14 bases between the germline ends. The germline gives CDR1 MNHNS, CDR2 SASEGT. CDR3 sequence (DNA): TGTGCCAGCAGTCAACAGAGGTCCGGCACTGAAGCTTTCTTT. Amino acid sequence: CASSQQRSGTEAFF.

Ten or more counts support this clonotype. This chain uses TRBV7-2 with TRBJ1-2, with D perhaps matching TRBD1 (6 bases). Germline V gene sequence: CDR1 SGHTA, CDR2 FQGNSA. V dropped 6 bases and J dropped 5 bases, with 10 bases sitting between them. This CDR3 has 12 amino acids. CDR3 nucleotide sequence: TGTGCCAGCAGACTTACAGGGTATGGCTACACCTTC. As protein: CASRLTGYGYTF.

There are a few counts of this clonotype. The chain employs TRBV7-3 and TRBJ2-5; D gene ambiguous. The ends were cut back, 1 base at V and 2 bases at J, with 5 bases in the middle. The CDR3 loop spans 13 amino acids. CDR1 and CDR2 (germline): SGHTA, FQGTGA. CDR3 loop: CASSLMAQETQYF. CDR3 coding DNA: TGTGCCAGCAGCTTAATGGCACAAGAGACCCAGTACTTC. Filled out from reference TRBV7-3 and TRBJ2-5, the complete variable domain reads GAGVSQTPSNKVTEKGKYVELRCDPISGHTALYWYRQSLGQGPEFLIYFQGTGAADDSGLPNDRFFAVRPEGSVSTLKIQRTERGDSAVYLCASSLMAQETQYFGPGTRLLVL.

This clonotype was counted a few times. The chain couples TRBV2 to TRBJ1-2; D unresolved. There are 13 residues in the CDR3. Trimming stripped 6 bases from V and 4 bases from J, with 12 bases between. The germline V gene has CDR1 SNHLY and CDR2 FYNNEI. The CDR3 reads CASRPPGPYGYTF. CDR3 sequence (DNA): TGTGCCAGCAGACCTCCCGGGCCCTATGGCTACACCTTC. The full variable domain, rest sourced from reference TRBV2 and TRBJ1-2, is EPEVTQTPSHQVTQMGQEVILRCVPISNHLYFYWYRQILGQKVEFLVSFYNNEISEKSEIFDDQFSVERPDGSNFTLKIRSTKLEDSAMYFCASRPPGPYGYTFGSGTRLTVV.

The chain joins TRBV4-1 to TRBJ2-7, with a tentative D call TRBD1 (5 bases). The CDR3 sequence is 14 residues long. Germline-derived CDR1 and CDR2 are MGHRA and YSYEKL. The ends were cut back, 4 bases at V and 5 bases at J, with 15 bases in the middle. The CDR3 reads CASSPDISVDEQYF. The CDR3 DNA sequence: TGCGCCAGCAGCCCGGACATCAGCGTCGACGAGCAGTACTTC.

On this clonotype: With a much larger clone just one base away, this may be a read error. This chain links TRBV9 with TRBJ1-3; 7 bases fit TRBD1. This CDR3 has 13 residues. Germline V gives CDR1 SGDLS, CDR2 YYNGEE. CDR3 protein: CAGSQGAGNTIYF. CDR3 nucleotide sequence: TGTGCCGGCAGCCAGGGGGCTGGAAACACCATATATTTT.

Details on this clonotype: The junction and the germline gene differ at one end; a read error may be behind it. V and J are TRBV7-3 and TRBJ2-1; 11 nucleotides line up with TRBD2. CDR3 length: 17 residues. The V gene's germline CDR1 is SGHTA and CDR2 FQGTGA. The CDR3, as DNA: TGTGCCAGCAGCTTAATGTCTAGCGGGGGGACCTACAGTGAGCAGTTCTTC. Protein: CASSLMSSGGTYSEQFF.

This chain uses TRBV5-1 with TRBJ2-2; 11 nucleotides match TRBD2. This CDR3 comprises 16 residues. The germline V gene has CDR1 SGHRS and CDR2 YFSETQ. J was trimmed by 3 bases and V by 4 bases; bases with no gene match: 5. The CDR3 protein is CASSLTTSGDTGELFF. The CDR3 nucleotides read TGCGCCAGCAGCCTCACGACTAGCGGGGACACCGGGGAGCTGTTTTTT.

DNA of the CDR3: TGCAGTGTCCCCGGACTAGCATCCTACAATGAGCAGTTCTTC. Translating it yields CSVPGLASYNEQFF. The chain joins TRBV20-1 to TRBJ2-1; TRBD2 matches at 8 bases. Germline loops: CDR1 DFQATT, CDR2 SNEGSKA (reference sequence). The V gene end was trimmed by 7 bases and the J gene end by 1 base; junction bases not matched to a gene: 6. The CDR3 contains 14 residues.

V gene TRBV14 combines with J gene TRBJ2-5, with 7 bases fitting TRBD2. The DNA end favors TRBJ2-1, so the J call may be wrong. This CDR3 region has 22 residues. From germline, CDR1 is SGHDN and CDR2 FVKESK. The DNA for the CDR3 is TGTGCCAGCAGCCTCCAACCGATGGGGGGGGTAAGGAGATCGGGGTCTGGTCTGGAGCAGTTCTTC. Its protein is CASSLQPMGGVRRSGSGLEQFF.